One and the same sample provided the 7 T cell receptor beta chains below, sequenced in a study of Graves' ophthalmopathy and Graves' hyperthyroidism. The sequenced template was RNA, covering the TCR beta CDR3 region. Second-round multiplex PCR came after first-round RT-PCR with HTBI primers. MiXCR, applied by TCRdb to the multiplex PCR reads, yields one record per CDR3 protein. The table has 40,000 to 45,000 distinct CDR3 sequences, roughly half seen once. The sample was peripheral blood. These receptors all stem from an adult man with Graves' ophthalmopathy.

The rearrangement uses TRBV20-1 and TRBJ1-2; D remains unclear. CDR1 is DFQATT and CDR2 is SNEGSKA in the germline V gene (reference sequence). V was cut by 0 bases and J by 4 bases, with 9 bases left in between. The CDR3 loop spans 13 amino acids. The CDR3 nucleotides are TGCAGTGCTAGAGACGTCCAGACCTATGGCTACACCTTC. Its translation is CSARDVQTYGYTF.

This clonotype was recorded at least ten times. This chain connects TRBV10-3 to TRBJ1-2; 7 bases are a match to TRBD1. The germline gives CDR1 ENHRY, CDR2 SYGVKD. The CDR3 has 15 residues. Trimming took 0 bases from V and 0 from J; bases not matched to a gene: 1. The CDR3: CAISESGTANYGYTF. The CDR3 DNA is TGTGCCATCAGTGAGTCCGGGACAGCTAACTATGGCTACACCTTC.

The chain employs TRBV25-1 and TRBJ2-3; 9 nucleotides match TRBD2. Germline CDR1 is MGHDK and CDR2 is SYGVNS. J gave up 0 bases and V 7 bases, and 2 bases lay outside the gene matches. The CDR3 loop spans 14 amino acids. The CDR3 sequence: CASKTSGSTDTQYF. The DNA of the CDR3 is TGTGCCAGCAAGACTAGCGGAAGCACAGATACGCAGTATTTT.

On this clonotype itself: The junction departs from the called germline gene at one end, perhaps through a read error. The gene calls are TRBV20-1 and TRBJ2-3; perhaps TRBD2 as D (6 bases). CDR1 and CDR2 from the germline V gene are DFQATT and SNEGSKA (reference sequence). The CDR3 is 12 amino acids. The CDR3 DNA is TGCAGTGCTGGGACTGAGACAGACACGCAGTATTTT. Its translation is CSAGTETDTQYF.

This clonotype showed up just once. This rearrangement joins TRBV20-1 to TRBJ1-2; D gene unclear. Germline V CDR1 and CDR2: DFQATT, SNEGSKA (reference sequence). The CDR3 loop spans 13 amino acids. The V end was cut by 0 bases, the J end by 3 bases, with 8 bases between. CDR3 nucleotides: TGCAGTGCTAGAGATGTACGGGACTATGGCTACACCTTC. This encodes CSARDVRDYGYTF.

This sequence joins TRBV6-5 and TRBJ2-3; D possibly corresponds to TRBD2 (5 bases). The CDR3 has 12 amino acids. Trimming took off 6 bases at V and 3 bases at J, with 7 bases between the two ends. The germline CDR1 and CDR2 sequences are MNHEY and SVGAGI. This CDR3 reads CASRLGTDTQYF. CDR3 DNA: TGTGCCAGCAGACTAGGGACAGATACGCAGTATTTT.

This clonotype was detected many times. The chain uses TRBV5-8 and TRBJ1-5, with a possible D match to TRBD1 (5 bases). The CDR3 is 14 amino acids. V was pared by 3 bases and J by 1 base, with 8 bases between. The germline CDR1 and CDR2 sequences are SGHTS and YDEGEE. The CDR3 is CASSSDTSNQPQHF. The DNA of the CDR3 is TGTGCCAGCAGCTCGGACACCAGCAATCAGCCCCAGCATTTT.